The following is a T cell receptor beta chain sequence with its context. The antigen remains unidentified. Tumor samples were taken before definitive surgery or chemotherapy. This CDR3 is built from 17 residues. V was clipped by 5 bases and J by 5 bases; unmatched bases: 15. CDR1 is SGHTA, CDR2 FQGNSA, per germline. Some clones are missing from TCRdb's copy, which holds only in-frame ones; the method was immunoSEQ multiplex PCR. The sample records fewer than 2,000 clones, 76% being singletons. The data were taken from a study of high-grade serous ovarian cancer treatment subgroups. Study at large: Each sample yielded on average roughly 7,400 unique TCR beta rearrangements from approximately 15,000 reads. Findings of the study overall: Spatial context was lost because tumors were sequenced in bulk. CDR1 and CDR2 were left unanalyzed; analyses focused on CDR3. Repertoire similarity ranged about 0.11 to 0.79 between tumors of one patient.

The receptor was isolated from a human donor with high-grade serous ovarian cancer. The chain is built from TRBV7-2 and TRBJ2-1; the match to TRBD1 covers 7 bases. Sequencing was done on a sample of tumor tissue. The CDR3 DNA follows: TGTGCCAGCAGCGGCTCATTCGGGACAGCAGTCCACAATGAGCAGTTCTTC. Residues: CASSGSFGTAVHNEQFF.